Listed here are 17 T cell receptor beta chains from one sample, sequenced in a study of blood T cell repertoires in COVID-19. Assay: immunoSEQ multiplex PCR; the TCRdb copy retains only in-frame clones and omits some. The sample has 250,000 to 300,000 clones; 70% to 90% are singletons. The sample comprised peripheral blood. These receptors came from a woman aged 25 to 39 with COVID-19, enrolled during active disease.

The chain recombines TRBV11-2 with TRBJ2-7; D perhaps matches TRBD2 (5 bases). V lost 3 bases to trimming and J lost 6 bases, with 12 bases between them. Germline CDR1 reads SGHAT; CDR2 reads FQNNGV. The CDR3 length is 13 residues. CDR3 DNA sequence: TGTGCCAGCAGCTTCCGGGATAGCCTCGAGCAGTACTTC. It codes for CASSFRDSLEQYF. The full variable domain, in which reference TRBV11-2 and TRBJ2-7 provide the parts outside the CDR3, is EAGVAQSPRYKIIEKRQSVAFWCNPISGHATLYWYQQILGQGPKLLIQFQNNGVVDDSQLPKDRFSAERLKGVDSTLKIQPAKLEDSAVYLCASSFRDSLEQYFGPGTRLTVT.

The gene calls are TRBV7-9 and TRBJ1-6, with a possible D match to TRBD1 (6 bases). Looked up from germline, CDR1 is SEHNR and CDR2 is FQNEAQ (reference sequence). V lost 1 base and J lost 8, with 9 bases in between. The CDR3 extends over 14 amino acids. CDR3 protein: CASSLVGGHSPLHF. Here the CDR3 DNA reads TGTGCCAGCAGCTTAGTAGGGGGACATTCACCCCTCCACTTT.

CDR3 nucleotides: TGTGCCAGCACACCACAGGTTCCAGATACGCAGTATTTT. Amino acids: CASTPQVPDTQYF. The genes are TRBV12-3 or TRBV12-4 and TRBJ2-3; possible D gene TRBD1, 5 bases. Trimming took off 7 bases at V and 4 bases at J, with 12 bases between the two ends. The CDR3 consists of 13 residues.

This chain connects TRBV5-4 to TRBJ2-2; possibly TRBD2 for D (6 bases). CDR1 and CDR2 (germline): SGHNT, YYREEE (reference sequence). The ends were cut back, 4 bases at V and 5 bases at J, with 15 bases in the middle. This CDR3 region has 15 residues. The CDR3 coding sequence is TGTGCCAGCAGCGCGAGGACTGGGGGGACCGGGGAGCTGTTTTTT. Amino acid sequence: CASSARTGGTGELFF.

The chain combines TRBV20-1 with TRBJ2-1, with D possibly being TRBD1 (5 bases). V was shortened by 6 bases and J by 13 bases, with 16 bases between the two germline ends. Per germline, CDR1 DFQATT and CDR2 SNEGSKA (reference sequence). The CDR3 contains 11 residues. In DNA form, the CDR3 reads TGCAGTGCCCGGCAGGGTACCCCCCAGTTCTTC. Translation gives CSARQGTPQFF.

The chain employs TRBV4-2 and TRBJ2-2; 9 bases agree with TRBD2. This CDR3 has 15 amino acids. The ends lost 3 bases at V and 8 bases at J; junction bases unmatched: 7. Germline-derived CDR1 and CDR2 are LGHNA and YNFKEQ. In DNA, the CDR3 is TGTGCCAGCAGCCATGGACTAGCGACTTCGGGGGAGCTGTTTTTT. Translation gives CASSHGLATSGELFF.

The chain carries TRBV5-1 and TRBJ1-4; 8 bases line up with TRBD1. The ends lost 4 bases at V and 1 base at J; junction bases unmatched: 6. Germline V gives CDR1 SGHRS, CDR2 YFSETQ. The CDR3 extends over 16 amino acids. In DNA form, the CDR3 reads TGCGCCAGCAGCCGAGGACAGGGATTAACTAATGAAAAACTGTTTTTT. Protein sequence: CASSRGQGLTNEKLFF.

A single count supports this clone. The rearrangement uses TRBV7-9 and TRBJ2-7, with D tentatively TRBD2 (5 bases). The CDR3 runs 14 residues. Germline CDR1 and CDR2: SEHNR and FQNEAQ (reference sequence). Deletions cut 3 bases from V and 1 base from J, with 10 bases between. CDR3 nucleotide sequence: TGTGCCAGCAGCTTCGGGGTAAGGTCCTACGAGCAGTACTTC. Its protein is CASSFGVRSYEQYF.

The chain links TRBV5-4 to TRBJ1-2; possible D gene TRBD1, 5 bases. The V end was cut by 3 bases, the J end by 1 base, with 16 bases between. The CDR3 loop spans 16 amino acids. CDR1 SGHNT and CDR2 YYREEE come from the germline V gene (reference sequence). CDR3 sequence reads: CASSYPGGVGNYGYTF. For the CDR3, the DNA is TGTGCCAGCAGCTACCCGGGGGGGGTAGGTAACTATGGCTACACCTTC.

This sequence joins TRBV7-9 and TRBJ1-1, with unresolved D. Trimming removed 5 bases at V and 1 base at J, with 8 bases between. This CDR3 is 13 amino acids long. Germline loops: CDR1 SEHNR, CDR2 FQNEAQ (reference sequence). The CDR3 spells CASSITANTEAFF. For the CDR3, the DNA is TGTGCCAGCAGCATTACAGCGAACACTGAAGCTTTCTTT.

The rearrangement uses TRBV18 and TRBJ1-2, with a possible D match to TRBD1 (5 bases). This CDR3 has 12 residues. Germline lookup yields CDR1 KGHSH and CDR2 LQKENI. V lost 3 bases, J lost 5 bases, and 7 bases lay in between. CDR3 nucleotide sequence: TGTGCCAGCTCACCGGGGCCGTATGGCTACACCTTC. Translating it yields CASSPGPYGYTF.

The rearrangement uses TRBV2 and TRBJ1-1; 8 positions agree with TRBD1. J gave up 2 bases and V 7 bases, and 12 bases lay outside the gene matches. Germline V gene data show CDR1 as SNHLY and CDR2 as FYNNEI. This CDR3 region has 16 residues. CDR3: CASTTGTGLINTEAFF. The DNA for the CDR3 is TGTGCCAGCACCACCGGGACAGGTTTAATTAACACTGAAGCTTTCTTT.

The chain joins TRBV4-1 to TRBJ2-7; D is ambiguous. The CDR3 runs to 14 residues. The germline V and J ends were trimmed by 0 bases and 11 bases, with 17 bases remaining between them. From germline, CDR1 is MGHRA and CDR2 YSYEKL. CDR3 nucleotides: TGCGCCAGCAGCCAAGATGTGGGCAGAGAGCTGAAGTACTTC. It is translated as CASSQDVGRELKYF.

This chain's CDR3 is CASSETGNIYEQYF. Here the CDR3 DNA reads TGCGCCAGCAGTGAAACAGGGAATATCTACGAGCAGTACTTC. This chain joins TRBV10-1 and TRBJ2-7; the D gene is possibly TRBD1 (6 bases). The V gene lost 3 bases and the J gene lost 3 bases, with 12 bases spanning the gap. Germline CDR1 and CDR2: WNHNN and SYGVQD (reference sequence). The CDR3 contains 14 residues.

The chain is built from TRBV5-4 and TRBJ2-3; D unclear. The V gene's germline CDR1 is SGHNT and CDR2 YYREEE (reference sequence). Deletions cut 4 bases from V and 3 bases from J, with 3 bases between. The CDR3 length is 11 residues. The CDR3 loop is CASSLTDTQYF. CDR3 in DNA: TGTGCCAGCAGCCTTACAGATACGCAGTATTTT.

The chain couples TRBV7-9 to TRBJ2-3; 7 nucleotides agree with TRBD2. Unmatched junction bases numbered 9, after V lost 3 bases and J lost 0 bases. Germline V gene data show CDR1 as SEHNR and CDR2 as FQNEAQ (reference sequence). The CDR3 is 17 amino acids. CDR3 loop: CASSLLAGGGSTDTQYF. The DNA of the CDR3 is TGTGCCAGCAGCTTGTTGGCTGGGGGGGGAAGCACAGATACGCAGTATTTT.

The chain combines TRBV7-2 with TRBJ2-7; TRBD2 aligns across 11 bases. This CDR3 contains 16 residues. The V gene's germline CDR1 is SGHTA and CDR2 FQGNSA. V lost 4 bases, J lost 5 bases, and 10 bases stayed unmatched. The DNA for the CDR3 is TGTGCCAGCAGCTCACAACCTCTAGCGGGGGGCCACGAGCAGTACTTC. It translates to CASSSQPLAGGHEQYF. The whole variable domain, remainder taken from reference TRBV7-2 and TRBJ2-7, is GAGVSQSPSNKVTEKGKDVELRCDPISGHTALYWYRQSLGQGLEFLIYFQGNSAPDKSGLPSDRFSAERTGGSVSTLTIQRTQQEDSAVYLCASSSQPLAGGHEQYFGPGTRLTVT.